This T cell receptor (beta chain) was obtained from a study of T cells after yellow fever vaccination. Across the whole study: For low cell numbers, libraries were made with SMART-Seq v4 Ultra Low Input.

The authors made TCR cDNA by 5'RACE template switching, adding a universal primer site and UMIs. TCRdb passed the 5' RACE reads through MiXCR, listing each CDR3 protein once. Among some 600,000 distinct CDR3 sequences listed, 9% to 15% were seen once. Study outcomes and limitations: Some clonotypes, a small share, were shared between CD4 and CD8 compartments. Most primary-vaccination clones reappeared after the booster (approximately 96% CD4, about 88% CD8).

About this clonotype: Antigen: not known.

The CDR3 loop spans 15 amino acids. Looked up from germline, CDR1 is SGHAT and CDR2 is FQDESV (reference sequence). V was clipped by 2 bases and J by 4 bases; unmatched bases: 5. The J gene is TRBJ2-1, the V gene TRBV11-1; TRBD1 aligns across 7 bases. The receptor's source is a man aged 25-40 years who received the YFV17D yellow fever vaccine. The material was PBMCs, obtained on the day of the yellow fever booster vaccination. CDR3 bases: TGTGCCAGCAGCTTACGGGACAGTACTTACAATGAGCAGTTCTTC. This sequence encodes CASSLRDSTYNEQFF.